The next 25 T cell receptor beta chains were all read from a single sample in a study of beta chain features in type 1 diabetes (dated by TCRdb to 2017 to 2018). General study outcomes and caveats: A moderate but significant shortening of TCRB CDR3 length was observed in type 1 diabetes patients in all four CD4+ subsets.

Antigens of these TCRs are unknown. The method was the immunoSEQ multiplex PCR assay. The entire amount of isolated RNA was reverse transcribed using the High Capacity cDNA Reverse Transcription Kit, so the sequenced TCRB transcripts were expressed ones. Not all clones reach the TCRdb copy of this immuneACCESS table, which keeps in-frame sequences only. Checked studies attribute under half of the gap to unresolved V genes and leave the rest unexplained. The sample yields about 300,000 clones; around an eighth were counted once. The ten largest clones take up about 0.016% of the sample. The source material was naive CD4+ T cells from blood. The sample's cell subset or site, from its label and the paper: true naive CD4+ T cells. The receptors come from a woman aged 18-29 years with type 1 diabetes.

This clone occurred a few times. The chain carries TRBV28 and TRBJ2-7, with a weak D call TRBD2 (5 bases). Germline CDR1 and CDR2: MDHEN and SYDVKM. CDR3 length: 13 amino acids. The ends were cut back, 6 bases at V and 1 base at J, with 10 bases in the middle. CDR3 coding DNA: TGTGCCAGCAGAAAGCGGCCTTCCTACGAGCAGTACTTC. Its protein is CASRKRPSYEQYF.

This clone was observed a handful of times. V and J are TRBV15 and TRBJ2-4, with D possibly TRBD1 on 7 matching bases. Germline CDR1 is LNHNV and CDR2 is YYDKDF (reference sequence). V was shortened by 1 base and J by 5 bases, with 9 bases between the two germline ends. The CDR3 extends over 14 amino acids. CDR3 coding DNA: TGTGCCACCAGCAGAGCAGGGGGGCAAAACATTCAGTACTTC. This translates into CATSRAGGQNIQYF. Variable domain in full (rest from reference TRBV15 and TRBJ2-4): DAMVIQNPRYQVTQFGKPVTLSCSQTLNHNVMYWYQQKSSQAPKLLFHYYDKDFNNEADTPDNFQSRRPNTSFCFLDIRSPGLGDTAMYLCATSRAGGQNIQYFGAGTRLSVL.

The chain carries TRBV28 and TRBJ2-3; TRBD1 might be the D (5 bases). CDR1 is MDHEN, CDR2 SYDVKM, per germline. The V gene lost 2 bases and the J gene lost 1 base, with 7 bases spanning the gap. The CDR3 runs 14 residues. CDR3 in amino acids: CASSLATGTDTQYF. The CDR3 nucleotides read TGTGCCAGCAGTTTAGCGACAGGCACAGATACGCAGTATTTT.

This clone was counted a few times. V is TRBV9 and J is TRBJ1-5; a possible D gene is TRBD1 (5 bases). The length of the CDR3 is 15 residues. V was cut by 0 bases and J by 6 bases, with 13 bases left in between. Germline-derived CDR1 and CDR2 are SGDLS and YYNGEE. The CDR3 DNA reads TGTGCCAGCAGCGTAGGGGGGGTTCAGGGTCAGCCCCAGCATTTT. Amino acids: CASSVGGVQGQPQHF.

The CDR3: CASSQGLAAHYEQYV. CDR3 in DNA: TGTGCCAGCAGCCAAGGACTAGCGGCCCACTACGAGCAGTACGTC. The chain carries TRBV6-5 and TRBJ2-7, with 10 bases lining up with TRBD2. Per the germline V gene, CDR1 is MNHEY and CDR2 is SVGAGI. Trimming at V came to 6 bases and at J to 3 bases, leaving 8 bases not matched to a gene. The CDR3 has 15 residues.

V is TRBV5-1 and J is TRBJ2-7, with 9 nucleotides matching TRBD1. Germline V gene data show CDR1 as SGHRS and CDR2 as YFSETQ. The V segment lost 5 bases and the J segment 3 bases; nucleotides outside the gene matches: 9. This CDR3 contains 15 residues. In nucleotides, the CDR3 is TGCGCCAGCAGGCCCGGGACAGGGCAAATCTACGAGCAGTACGTC. It is translated as CASRPGTGQIYEQYV.

The CDR3 reads CASSLEGSENTGELFF. CDR3 DNA: TGTGCCAGCAGCTTGGAAGGTAGCGAGAACACCGGGGAGCTGTTTTTT. The rearrangement joins TRBV5-4 to TRBJ2-2; maybe TRBD2 (5 bases). Germline lookup yields CDR1 SGHNT and CDR2 YYREEE (reference sequence). This CDR3 contains 16 residues. Deletions cut 0 bases from V and 1 base from J, with 10 bases between.

This chain joins TRBV19 and TRBJ1-5; D not resolved. Germline lookup yields CDR1 LNHDA and CDR2 SQIVND (reference sequence). The V and J ends lost 3 bases and 1 base respectively, with 10 bases between them. This CDR3 comprises 15 residues. For the CDR3, the DNA is TGTGCCAGTAGTATCGAGCTGGTGAGCAATCAGCCCCAGCATTTT. Translated, it gives CASSIELVSNQPQHF.

This clone appeared a few times. The rearrangement uses TRBV2 and TRBJ2-7; TRBD2 agrees at 8 bases. CDR3 length: 14 amino acids. The V segment lost 2 bases and the J segment 2 bases; nucleotides outside the gene matches: 2. Germline assignment: CDR1 SNHLY and CDR2 FYNNEI. The CDR3 DNA sequence: TGTGCCAGCAGTGAAAGGGGACTAGCCTACGAGCAGTACTTC. It codes for CASSERGLAYEQYF.

The chain has TRBV6-5 and TRBJ2-1, with 7 bases aligning to TRBD2. The length of the CDR3 is 15 residues. V gave up 5 bases and J gave up 4 bases; unmatched junction bases: 8. From germline, CDR1 is MNHEY and CDR2 SVGAGI. The CDR3, as DNA: TGTGCCAGCAGTGTTACTAGCGTAGCGTACAATGAGCAGTTCTTC. Its translation is CASSVTSVAYNEQFF.

This clone was seen more than once but under ten times. The chain couples TRBV6-1 to TRBJ2-7; possibly TRBD1 for D (6 bases). CDR1 and CDR2 from the germline V gene are MNHNS and SASEGT. This CDR3 is built from 12 residues. The V gene lost 2 bases and the J gene lost 5 bases, with 7 bases spanning the gap. CDR3 in DNA: TGTGCCAGCAGTGAACCAGGGGACGAGCAGTACTTC. Translated, it gives CASSEPGDEQYF.

This sequence joins TRBV5-4 and TRBJ1-3; no firm D call. The CDR3 contains 15 residues. V lost 1 base, J lost 0 bases, and 8 bases lay in between. Germline V CDR1 and CDR2: SGHNT, YYREEE (reference sequence). The CDR3 nucleotides are TGTGCCAGCAGCTTGCCCGGGAGCTCTGGAAACACCATATATTTT. This codes for CASSLPGSSGNTIYF. Full variable domain (outside the CDR3, taken from reference TRBV5-4 and TRBJ1-3): ETGVTQSPTHLIKTRGQQVTLRCSSQSGHNTVSWYQQALGQGPQFIFQYYREEENGRGNFPPRFSGLQFPNYSSELNVNALELDDSALYLCASSLPGSSGNTIYFGEGSWLTVV.

There are a few counts of this clone. The chain joins TRBV30 to TRBJ2-6; TRBD1 aligns across 11 bases. CDR3 length equals 17 residues. Germline trimming cut 4 bases from V and 0 bases from J; bases unmatched to any gene: 5. CDR1 and CDR2 from the germline V gene are GTSNPN and SVGIG (reference sequence). The CDR3 sequence: CAWTAGTGGSGANVLTF. CDR3 nucleotides: TGTGCCTGGACCGCCGGGACAGGGGGCTCTGGGGCCAACGTCCTGACTTTC.

This chain joins TRBV9 and TRBJ2-5; a possible D gene is TRBD2 (6 bases). The CDR3 length is 16 residues. V shed 5 bases and J shed 5 bases, with 22 bases lying between them. Germline CDR1 is SGDLS and CDR2 is YYNGEE. The CDR3 loop is CASSIGPGLPGETQYF. CDR3 nucleotides: TGTGCCAGCAGTATTGGCCCGGGACTCCCTGGGGAGACCCAGTACTTC.

This clone was seen a handful of times. The chain couples TRBV28 to TRBJ2-7; maybe TRBD1 (6 bases). Trimming left V 5 bases short and J 3 bases short, with 14 bases between. Looked up from germline, CDR1 is MDHEN and CDR2 is SYDVKM. CDR3 length equals 14 residues. CDR3 loop: CASSETTGIYEQYF. The CDR3 nucleotides are TGTGCCAGCAGTGAAACGACAGGAATCTACGAGCAGTACTTC.

V and J are TRBV11-2 and TRBJ1-1, with D unclear. The length of the CDR3 is 13 residues. V was pared by 3 bases and J by 4 bases, with 9 bases between. Germline CDR1 and CDR2: SGHAT and FQNNGV. CDR3 nucleotide sequence: TGTGCCAGCAGCTTTATAGAGGGCACTGAAGCTTTCTTT. It encodes CASSFIEGTEAFF.

Only a few counts were recorded for this clone. J is TRBJ2-7 and V is TRBV27; TRBD2 matches 8 bases. From germline, CDR1 is MNHEY and CDR2 SMNVEV (reference sequence). CDR3 length equals 16 residues. V was clipped by 0 bases and J by 3 bases; unmatched bases: 7. The CDR3 DNA follows: TGTGCCAGCAGTTTATCCGCCAGCGGGAGCCGCTACGAGCAGTACTTC. It translates to CASSLSASGSRYEQYF.

Of note for this clone: The same CDR3 can be traced to other DNA sequences in this sample. The V and J genes are TRBV7-2 and TRBJ2-3; D is unclear. The germline V gene has CDR1 SGHTA and CDR2 FQGNSA. The ends were cut back, 5 bases at V and 4 bases at J, with 7 bases in the middle. The CDR3 runs 12 residues. CDR3 nucleotide sequence: TGTGCCAGCAGCCTTTATTCAGATACGCAGTATTTT. Translating gives CASSLYSDTQYF.

The chain recombines TRBV29-1 with TRBJ2-1; tentatively, D is TRBD1 (5 bases). V was clipped by 3 bases and J by 9 bases, with 15 bases between them. Germline CDR1 reads SQVTM; CDR2 reads ANQGSEA. The CDR3 is 13 amino acids. The CDR3 DNA reads TGCAGCGTTGACCCAGGGTACCCGGGTGAGCAGTTCTTC. This codes for CSVDPGYPGEQFF.

Only a few counts were recorded for this clone. For the CDR3, the DNA is TGTGCCAGCAGTCCGAGCGGGAGCTCCTACAATGAGCAGTTCTTC. It is translated as CASSPSGSSYNEQFF. The chain carries TRBV11-3 and TRBJ2-1; TRBD2 aligns across 8 bases. V was clipped by 6 bases and J by 0 bases; unmatched bases: 4. CDR1 and CDR2 from the germline V gene are SGHNT and YENEEA. The CDR3 totals 15 residues. The variable domain in full, with the rest retrieved from reference TRBV11-3 and TRBJ2-1, is EAGVVQSPRYKIIEKKQPVAFWCNPISGHNTLYWYLQNLGQGPELLIRYENEEAVDDSQLPKDRFSAERLKGVDSTLKIQPAELGDSAVYLCASSPSGSSYNEQFFGPGTRLTVL.

This clone has only a few counts. This chain connects TRBV7-9 to TRBJ1-2, with unresolved D. CDR1 and CDR2 from the germline V gene are SEHNR and FQNEAQ (reference sequence). The CDR3 totals 13 residues. The V end was cut by 3 bases, the J end by 4 bases, with 9 bases between. CDR3 amino acids: CASSFTAAYGYTF. CDR3 in DNA: TGTGCCAGCAGCTTTACAGCCGCCTATGGCTACACCTTC. Variable domain in full (rest from reference TRBV7-9 and TRBJ1-2): DTGVSQNPRHKITKRGQNVTFRCDPISEHNRLYWYRQTLGQGPEFLTYFQNEAQLEKSRLLSDRFSAERPKGSFSTLEIQRTEQGDSAMYLCASSFTAAYGYTFGSGTRLTVV.

This clone was recorded a few times. The rearrangement joins TRBV27 to TRBJ2-7; maybe TRBD1 (6 bases). This CDR3 contains 15 residues. Per the germline V gene, CDR1 is MNHEY and CDR2 is SMNVEV (reference sequence). V lost 4 bases and J 8 bases, leaving 21 bases between the germline ends. CDR3 DNA sequence: TGTGCCAGCAGTTGGGGGCAAAGCGTACCCGCGAAGCAGTACTTC. Its translation: CASSWGQSVPAKQYF.

This clone occurred a few times. The chain joins TRBV7-9 to TRBJ1-5; TRBD1 agrees at 7 bases. The V and J ends lost 8 bases and 0 bases, in that order; junction bases with no gene match: 4. The CDR3 totals 14 residues. Per germline, CDR1 SEHNR and CDR2 FQNEAQ (reference sequence). The CDR3 DNA reads as TGTGCCAGCGCCTCAGGGGGTAGCAATCAGCCCCAGCATTTT. It translates to CASASGGSNQPQHF. The entire variable domain, with the rest obtained from reference TRBV7-9 and TRBJ1-5, is as follows: DTGVSQNPRHKITKRGQNVTFRCDPISEHNRLYWYRQTLGQGPEFLTYFQNEAQLEKSRLLSDRFSAERPKGSFSTLEIQRTEQGDSAMYLCASASGGSNQPQHFGDGTRLSIL.

The gene calls are TRBV25-1 and TRBJ1-1; 9 bases fit TRBD1. The CDR3 covers 13 residues. Trimming at V came to 2 bases and at J to 11 bases, leaving 6 bases not matched to a gene. Germline V gene lookup returns CDR1 MGHDK and CDR2 SYGVNS. The CDR3 DNA is TGTGCCAGCAGTGAAGGGGACAGGGTTTACGCTTTCTTT. This translates into CASSEGDRVYAFF.

This clone appeared a few times. V usage is TRBV7-9 and J usage is TRBJ2-7; D is possibly TRBD2 (6 bases). In germline, CDR1 is SEHNR, CDR2 FQNEAQ (reference sequence). The CDR3 extends over 13 amino acids. The V end was cut by 5 bases, the J end by 5 bases, with 13 bases between. This chain's CDR3 is CASSPLGSDEQYF. The CDR3 DNA is TGTGCCAGCAGCCCACTCGGGAGCGACGAGCAGTACTTC.